This T cell receptor (beta chain) was retrieved from a study of cytomegalovirus exposure and HLA in healthy donors. The CDR3 covers 13 residues. Germline CDR1 MNHEY, CDR2 SVGAGI. Of note for this clone: Sequence at one end of the junction differs from germline and may be a read error.

The study ran its PCR with 60 Vbeta and 13 Jbeta primers. TCRdb's table, derived via immunoSEQ multiplex PCR, lists solely in-frame clones and lacks some. The sample has under 150,000 clones, approximately 81% seen once; the top ten hold 3.5% to 4.5%. Sequencing was carried out using PBMCs. The receptor comes from a man aged 30 to 39 in good health and CMV-seropositive. V gene TRBV6-5 combines with J gene TRBJ2-6; D is unresolved. The CDR3 reads CASSYSRANGLTF. CDR3 nucleotide sequence: TGTGCCAGCAGTTACTCTCGCGCCAACGGCCTGACTTTC.